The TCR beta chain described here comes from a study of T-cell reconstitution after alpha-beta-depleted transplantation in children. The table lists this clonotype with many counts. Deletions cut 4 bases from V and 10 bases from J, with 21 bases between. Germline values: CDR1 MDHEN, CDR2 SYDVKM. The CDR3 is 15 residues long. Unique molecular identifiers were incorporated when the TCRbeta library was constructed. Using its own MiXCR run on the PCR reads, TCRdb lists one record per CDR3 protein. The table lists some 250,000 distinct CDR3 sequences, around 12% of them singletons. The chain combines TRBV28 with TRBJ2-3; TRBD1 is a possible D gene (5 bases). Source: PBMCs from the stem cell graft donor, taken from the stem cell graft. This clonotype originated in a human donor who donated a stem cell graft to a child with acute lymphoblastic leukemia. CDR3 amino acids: CASSSTDRPVSAQYF. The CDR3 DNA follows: TGTGCCAGCAGTTCGACCGACAGACCCGTTTCCGCGCAGTATTTT.